The entry below gives a single T cell receptor (beta chain) sequence along with its context. This record comes from a study of blood T cell repertoires in COVID-19. Across the whole study: From T cells, B-cell-depleted T cells, or PBMCs came the material, which was cDNA or gDNA.

TCRdb's copy holds only in-frame clones and misses some; the assay was immunoSEQ multiplex PCR. In the table there are around 210,000 clones, about 80% of which are singletons. The CDR3 is 18 residues long. Germline V gives CDR1 ENHRY, CDR2 SYGVKD. Unmatched junction bases numbered 20, after V lost 8 bases and J lost 4 bases. The sample taken for sequencing was peripheral blood. V usage is TRBV10-3 and J usage is TRBJ2-7; the match to TRBD2 covers 10 bases. The sequence came from a woman of 80 years or more with COVID-19, enrolled during active disease. This chain's CDR3 is CAIAGPEGLTSGNYEQYF. The CDR3 bases are TGTGCCATCGCGGGCCCTGAGGGTTTAACTAGCGGGAATTACGAGCAGTACTTC.